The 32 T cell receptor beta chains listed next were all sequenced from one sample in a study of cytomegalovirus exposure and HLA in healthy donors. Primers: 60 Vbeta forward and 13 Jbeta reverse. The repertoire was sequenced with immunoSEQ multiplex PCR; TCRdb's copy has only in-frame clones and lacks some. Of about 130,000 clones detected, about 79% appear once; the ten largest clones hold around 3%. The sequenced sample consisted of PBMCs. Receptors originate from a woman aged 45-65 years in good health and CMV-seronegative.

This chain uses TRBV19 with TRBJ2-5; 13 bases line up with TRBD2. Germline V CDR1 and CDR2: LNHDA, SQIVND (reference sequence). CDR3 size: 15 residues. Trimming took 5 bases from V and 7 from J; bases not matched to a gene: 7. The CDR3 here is CASSPTSGRAPTQYF. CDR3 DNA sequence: TGTGCCAGTAGTCCCACTAGCGGGAGGGCCCCGACCCAGTACTTC.

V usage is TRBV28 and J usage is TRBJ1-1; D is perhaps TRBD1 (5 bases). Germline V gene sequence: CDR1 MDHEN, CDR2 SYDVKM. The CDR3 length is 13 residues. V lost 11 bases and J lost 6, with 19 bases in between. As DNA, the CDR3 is TGTGCCTGCTTTAGGGGCCGTGCCGCTGAAGCTTTCTTT. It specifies CACFRGRAAEAFF. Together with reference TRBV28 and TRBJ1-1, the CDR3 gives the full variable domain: DVKVTQSSRYLVKRTGEKVFLECVQDMDHENMFWYRQDPGLGLRLIYFSYDVKMKEKGDIPEGYSVSREKKERFSLILESASTNQTSMYLCACFRGRAAEAFFGQGTRLTVV.

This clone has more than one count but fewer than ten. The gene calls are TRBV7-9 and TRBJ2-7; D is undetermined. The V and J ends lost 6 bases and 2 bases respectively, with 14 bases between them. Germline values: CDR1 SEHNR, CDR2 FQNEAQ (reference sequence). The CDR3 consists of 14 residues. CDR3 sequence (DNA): TGTGCCAGCAGTAGTAGATCCCAGGCCTACGAGCAGTACTTC. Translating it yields CASSSRSQAYEQYF. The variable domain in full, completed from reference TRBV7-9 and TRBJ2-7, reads DTGVSQNPRHKITKRGQNVTFRCDPISEHNRLYWYRQTLGQGPEFLTYFQNEAQLEKSRLLSDRFSAERPKGSFSTLEIQRTEQGDSAMYLCASSSRSQAYEQYFGPGTRLTVT.

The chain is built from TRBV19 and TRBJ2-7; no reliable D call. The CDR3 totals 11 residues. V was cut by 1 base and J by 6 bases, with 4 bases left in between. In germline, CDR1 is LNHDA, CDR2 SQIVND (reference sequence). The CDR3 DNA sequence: TGTGCCAGTAGTATAGGCGCCGAGCAGTACTTC. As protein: CASSIGAEQYF.

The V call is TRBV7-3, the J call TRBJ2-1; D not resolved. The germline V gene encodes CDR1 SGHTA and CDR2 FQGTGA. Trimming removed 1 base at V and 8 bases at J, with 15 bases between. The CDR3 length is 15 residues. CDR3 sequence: CASSLNVETRYEQFF. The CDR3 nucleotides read TGTGCCAGCAGCTTAAACGTGGAAACGAGGTATGAGCAGTTCTTC.

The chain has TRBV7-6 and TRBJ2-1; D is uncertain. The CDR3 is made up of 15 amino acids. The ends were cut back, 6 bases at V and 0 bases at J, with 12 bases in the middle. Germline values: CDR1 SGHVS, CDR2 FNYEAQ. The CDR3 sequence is CASSSLKNSYNEQFF. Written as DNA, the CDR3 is TGTGCCAGCAGTAGTCTGAAGAACTCCTACAATGAGCAGTTCTTC.

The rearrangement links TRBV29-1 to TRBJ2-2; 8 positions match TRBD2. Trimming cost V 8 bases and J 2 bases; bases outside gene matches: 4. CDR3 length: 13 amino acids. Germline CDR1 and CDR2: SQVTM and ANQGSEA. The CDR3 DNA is TGCAGCTGCGCGGGAGGTAACACCGGGGAGCTGTTTTTT. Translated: CSCAGGNTGELFF.

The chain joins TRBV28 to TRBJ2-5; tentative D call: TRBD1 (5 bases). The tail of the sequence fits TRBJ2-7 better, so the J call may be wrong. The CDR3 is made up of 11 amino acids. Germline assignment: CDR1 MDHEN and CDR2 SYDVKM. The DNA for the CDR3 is TGTGCCAGCCAGGGATCCTACGAGCAGTACTTC. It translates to CASQGSYEQYF.

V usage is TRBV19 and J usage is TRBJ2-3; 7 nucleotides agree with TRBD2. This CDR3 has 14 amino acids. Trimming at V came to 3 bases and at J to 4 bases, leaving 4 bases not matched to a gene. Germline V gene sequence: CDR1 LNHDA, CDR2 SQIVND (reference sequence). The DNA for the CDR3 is TGTGCCAGTAGTATTGCGGGAGCTGCAGATACGCAGTATTTT. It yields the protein CASSIAGAADTQYF.

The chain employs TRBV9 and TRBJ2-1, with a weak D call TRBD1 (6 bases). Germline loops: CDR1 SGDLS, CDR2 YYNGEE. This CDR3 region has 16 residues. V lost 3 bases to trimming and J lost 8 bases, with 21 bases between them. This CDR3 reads CASSADGTGFWDEQFF. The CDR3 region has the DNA TGTGCCAGCAGCGCAGACGGTACAGGGTTTTGGGATGAGCAGTTCTTC.

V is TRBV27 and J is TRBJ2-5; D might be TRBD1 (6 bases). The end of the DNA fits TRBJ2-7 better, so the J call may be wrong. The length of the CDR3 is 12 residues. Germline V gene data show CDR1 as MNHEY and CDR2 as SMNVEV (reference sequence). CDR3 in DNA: TGTGCCAGCGGCAGGGGTTTATACGAGCAGTACTTC. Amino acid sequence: CASGRGLYEQYF.

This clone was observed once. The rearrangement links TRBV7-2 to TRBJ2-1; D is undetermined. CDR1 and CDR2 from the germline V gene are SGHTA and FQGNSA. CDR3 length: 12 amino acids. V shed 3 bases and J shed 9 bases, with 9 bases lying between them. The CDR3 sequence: CASSFSFGEQFF. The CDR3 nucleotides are TGTGCCAGCAGCTTTAGCTTCGGTGAGCAGTTCTTC. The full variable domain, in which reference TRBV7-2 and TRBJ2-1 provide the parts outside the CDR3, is GAGVSQSPSNKVTEKGKDVELRCDPISGHTALYWYRQSLGQGLEFLIYFQGNSAPDKSGLPSDRFSAERTGGSVSTLTIQRTQQEDSAVYLCASSFSFGEQFFGPGTRLTVL.

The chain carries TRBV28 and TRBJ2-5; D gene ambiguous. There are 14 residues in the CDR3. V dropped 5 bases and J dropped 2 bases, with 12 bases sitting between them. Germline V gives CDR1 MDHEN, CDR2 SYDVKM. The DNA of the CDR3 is TGTGCCAGCAGTCCCATAGATCAACAAGAGACCCAGTACTTC. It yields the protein CASSPIDQQETQYF. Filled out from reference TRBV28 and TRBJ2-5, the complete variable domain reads DVKVTQSSRYLVKRTGEKVFLECVQDMDHENMFWYRQDPGLGLRLIYFSYDVKMKEKGDIPEGYSVSREKKERFSLILESASTNQTSMYLCASSPIDQQETQYFGPGTRLLVL.

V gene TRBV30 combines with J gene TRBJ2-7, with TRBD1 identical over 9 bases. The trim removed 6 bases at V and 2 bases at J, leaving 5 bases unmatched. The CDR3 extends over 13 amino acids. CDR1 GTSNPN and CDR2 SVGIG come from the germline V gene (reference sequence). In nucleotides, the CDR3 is TGTGCCTGTAACCGACAGGGGGCCTACGAGCAGTACTTC. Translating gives CACNRQGAYEQYF.

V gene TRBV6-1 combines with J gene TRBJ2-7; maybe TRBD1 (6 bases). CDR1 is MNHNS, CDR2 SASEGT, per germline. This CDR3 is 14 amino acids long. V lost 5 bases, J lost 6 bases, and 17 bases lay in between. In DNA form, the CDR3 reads TGTGCCAGCAGTCCTAACAGGGCCTCCCTCGAGCAGTACTTC. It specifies CASSPNRASLEQYF.

The CDR3 sequence is CASSPRGTGNTEAFF. CDR3 DNA sequence: TGTGCCAGCTCACCACGCGGGACAGGAAACACTGAAGCTTTCTTT. This chain joins TRBV18 and TRBJ1-1, with 8 nucleotides matching TRBD1. The V gene's germline CDR1 is KGHSH and CDR2 LQKENI. V dropped 1 base and J dropped 2; count of bases not matched to a gene: 3. The CDR3 totals 15 residues.

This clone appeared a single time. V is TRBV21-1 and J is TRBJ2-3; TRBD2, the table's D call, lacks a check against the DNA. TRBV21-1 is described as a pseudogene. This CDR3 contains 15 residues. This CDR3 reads CANRSEGGPTDTQYF. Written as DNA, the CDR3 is TGTGCCAACCGTAGCGAGGGAGGGCCGACAGATACGCAGTATTTT.

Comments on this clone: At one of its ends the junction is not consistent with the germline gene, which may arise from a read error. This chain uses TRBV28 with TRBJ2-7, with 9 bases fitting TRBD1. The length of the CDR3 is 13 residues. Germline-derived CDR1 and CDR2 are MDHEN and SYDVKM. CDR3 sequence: CTSSRDRAYEQYF. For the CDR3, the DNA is TGTACCAGCAGCCGGGACAGGGCCTACGAGCAGTACTTC. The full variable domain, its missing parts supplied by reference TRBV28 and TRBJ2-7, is DVKVTQSSRYLVKRTGEKVFLECVQDMDHENMFWYRQDPGLGLRLIYFSYDVKMKEKGDIPEGYSVSREKKERFSLILESASTNQTSMYLCTSSRDRAYEQYFGPGTRLTVT.

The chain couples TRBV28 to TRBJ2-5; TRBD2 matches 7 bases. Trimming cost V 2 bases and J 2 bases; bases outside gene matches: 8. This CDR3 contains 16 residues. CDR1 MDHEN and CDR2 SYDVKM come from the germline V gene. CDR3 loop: CASSLTGGLEQETQYF. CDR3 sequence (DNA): TGTGCCAGCAGTTTAACCGGTGGACTAGAACAAGAGACCCAGTACTTC.

CDR3 sequence reads: CASSRTGAGQSTDTQYF. For the CDR3, the DNA is TGTGCCAGCAGCCGGACGGGAGCGGGCCAAAGCACAGATACGCAGTATTTT. V is TRBV4-2 and J is TRBJ2-3; TRBD2 is a possible D gene (6 bases). V was cut by 4 bases and J by 0 bases, with 17 bases left in between. This CDR3 is built from 17 residues. Germline CDR1 is LGHNA and CDR2 is YNFKEQ.

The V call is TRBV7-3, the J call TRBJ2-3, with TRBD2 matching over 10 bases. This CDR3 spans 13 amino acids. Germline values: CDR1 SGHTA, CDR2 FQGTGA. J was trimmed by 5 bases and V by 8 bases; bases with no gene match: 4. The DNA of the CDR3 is TGTGCCAGCTCAAGGACTAGCGGAGATACGCAGTATTTT. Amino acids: CASSRTSGDTQYF. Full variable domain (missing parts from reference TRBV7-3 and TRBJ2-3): GAGVSQTPSNKVTEKGKYVELRCDPISGHTALYWYRQSLGQGPEFLIYFQGTGAADDSGLPNDRFFAVRPEGSVSTLKIQRTERGDSAVYLCASSRTSGDTQYFGPGTRLTVL.

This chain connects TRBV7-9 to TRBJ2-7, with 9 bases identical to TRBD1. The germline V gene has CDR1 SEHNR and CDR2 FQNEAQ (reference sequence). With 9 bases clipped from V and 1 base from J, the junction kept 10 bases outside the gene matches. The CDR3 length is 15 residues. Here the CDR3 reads CAREPWDRVSYEQYF. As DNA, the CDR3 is TGTGCCAGAGAGCCCTGGGACAGGGTTTCCTACGAGCAGTACTTC.

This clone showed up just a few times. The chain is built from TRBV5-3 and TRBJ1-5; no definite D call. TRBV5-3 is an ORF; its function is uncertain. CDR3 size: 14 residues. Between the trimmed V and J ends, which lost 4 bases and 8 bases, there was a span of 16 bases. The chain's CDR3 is CARSQRYQEEPQHF. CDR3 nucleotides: TGTGCCAGAAGCCAAAGATACCAGGAGGAGCCCCAGCATTTT.

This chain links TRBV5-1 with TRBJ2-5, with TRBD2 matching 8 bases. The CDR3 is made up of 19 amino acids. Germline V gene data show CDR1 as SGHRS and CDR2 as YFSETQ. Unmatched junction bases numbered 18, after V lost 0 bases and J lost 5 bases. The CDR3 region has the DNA TGCGCCAGCAGCTTGGCCTCGTTTACGGGAGGGCCGGCCGGGGAGACCCAGTACTTC. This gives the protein CASSLASFTGGPAGETQYF. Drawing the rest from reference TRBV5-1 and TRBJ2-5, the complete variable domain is KAGVTQTPRYLIKTRGQQVTLSCSPISGHRSVSWYQQTPGQGLQFLFEYFSETQRNKGNFPGRFSGRQFSNSRSEMNVSTLELGDSALYLCASSLASFTGGPAGETQYFGPGTRLLVL.

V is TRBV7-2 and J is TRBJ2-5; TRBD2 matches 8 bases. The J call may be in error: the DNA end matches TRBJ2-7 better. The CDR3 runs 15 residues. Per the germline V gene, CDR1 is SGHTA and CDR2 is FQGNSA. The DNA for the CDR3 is TGTGCCAGCAGCTTTACGGGGGGGGCCTCCTACGAGCAGTACTTC. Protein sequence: CASSFTGGASYEQYF.

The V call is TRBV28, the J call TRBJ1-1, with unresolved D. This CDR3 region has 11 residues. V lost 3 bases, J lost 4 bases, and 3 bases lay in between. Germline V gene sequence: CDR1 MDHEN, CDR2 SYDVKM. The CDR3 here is CASSFFTEAFF. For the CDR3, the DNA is TGTGCCAGCAGTTTCTTCACTGAAGCTTTCTTT.

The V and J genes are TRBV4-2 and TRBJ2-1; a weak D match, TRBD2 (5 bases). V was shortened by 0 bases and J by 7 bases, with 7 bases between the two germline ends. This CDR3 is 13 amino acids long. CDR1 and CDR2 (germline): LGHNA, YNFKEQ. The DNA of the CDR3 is TGTGCCAGCAGCCAAGAGAGGGTTAATGAGCAGTTCTTC. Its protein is CASSQERVNEQFF.

The CDR3 sequence: CASSPSDRPYEQYF. Here the CDR3 DNA reads TGTGCCAGCAGCCCTTCGGACAGACCCTACGAGCAGTACTTC. The V gene is TRBV7-3, the J gene TRBJ2-7, with D tentatively TRBD1 (6 bases). The CDR3 has 14 residues. The V end was cut by 5 bases, the J end by 2 bases, with 13 bases between. Germline V lookup: CDR1 SGHTA, CDR2 FQGTGA.

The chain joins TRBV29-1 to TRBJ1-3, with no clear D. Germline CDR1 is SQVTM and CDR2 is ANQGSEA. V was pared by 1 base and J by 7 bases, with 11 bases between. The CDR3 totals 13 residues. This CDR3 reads CSVEGTDYNTIYF. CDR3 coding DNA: TGCAGCGTTGAAGGGACGGACTATAACACCATATATTTT.

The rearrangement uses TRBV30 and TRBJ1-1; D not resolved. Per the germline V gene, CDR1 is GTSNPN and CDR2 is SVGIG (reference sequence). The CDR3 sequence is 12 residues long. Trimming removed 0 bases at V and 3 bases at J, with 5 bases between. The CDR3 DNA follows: TGTGCCTGGAGTGTACCAGACACTGAAGCTTTCTTT. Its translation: CAWSVPDTEAFF.

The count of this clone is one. CDR3 nucleotides: TGCAGCGGCTCCCCAGAAAACACTGAAGCTTTCTTT. It is translated as CSGSPENTEAFF. The chain is built from TRBV29-1 and TRBJ1-1, with D uncertain. Germline V gene lookup returns CDR1 SQVTM and CDR2 ANQGSEA. V lost 7 bases and J 2 bases, leaving 11 bases between the germline ends. CDR3 length: 12 residues.

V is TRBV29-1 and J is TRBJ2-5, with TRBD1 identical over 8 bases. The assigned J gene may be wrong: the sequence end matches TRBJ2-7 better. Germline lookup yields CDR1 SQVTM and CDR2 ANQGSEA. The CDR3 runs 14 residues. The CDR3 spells CSVATTGGSYEQYF. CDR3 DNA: TGCAGCGTTGCGACAACAGGGGGCTCCTACGAGCAGTACTTC.